This is a list of T cell receptor beta chains from one sample in a study of T cell responses to AZD1222 COVID-19 vaccine. Method: immunoSEQ multiplex PCR; TCRdb's copy keeps in-frame clones and lacks some. This sample yields fewer than 150,000 clones, of which roughly nine tenths are seen a single time; around 9.5% belongs to the top ten. The input for sequencing was peripheral blood, taken 28 days after the second AZD1222 dose. The receptors were gathered from an adult who received the AZD1222 COVID-19 vaccine. The CDR3 runs from the conserved cysteine through the conserved F or W. The D gene is left open where the match is weak. Clone sizes are given selectively: once, few, many, or a class where the clone is expanded.

d_gene	v_gene	j_gene	abundance	CDR3nt	CDR3aa
NA	TRBV5-1	TRBJ1-4	once	TGCGCCAGCAGCTTGAGGACAGCAACTAATGAAAAACTGTTTTTT	CASSLRTATNEKLFF
NA	TRBV6-6	TRBJ1-2	NA	TGTGCCAGCAGTCTACAGGGCGAGAATGGCTACACCTTC	CASSLQGENGYTF
TRBD1	TRBV7-9	TRBJ1-1	NA	TGTGCCAGCAGCTTGACAGGGGCTGAAGCTTTCTTT	CASSLTGAEAFF
NA	TRBV5-1	TRBJ1-6	NA	TGCGCCAGCAGCCCCGGCGGGTCTGGGACGACCACCCTCCACTTT	CASSPGGSGTTTLHF
NA	TRBV10-1	TRBJ1-1	NA	TGCGCCAGCACCGTGGGGGAGAACACTGAAGCTTTCTTT	CASTVGENTEAFF
TRBD1	TRBV23-1	TRBJ1-1	once	TGCGCCAGCCCCACAGGGGCAGCCACTGAAGCTTTCTTT	CASPTGAATEAFF
NA	TRBV19	TRBJ1-1	few	TGTGCCAGTAGTCCTGGGGCTAGACGGATCACTGAAGCTTTCTTT	CASSPGARRITEAFF
NA	TRBV6-5	TRBJ2-7	few	TGTGCCAGCAGTTACATGCTGGGGACGGGGGCCTACGAGCAGTACTTC	CASSYMLGTGAYEQYF
TRBD1	TRBV7-9	TRBJ2-3	NA	TGTGCCAGCAGCTTAGCGGACAGGCGGGATACGCAGTATTTT	CASSLADRRDTQYF
TRBD1	TRBV18	TRBJ2-7	NA	TGTGCCAGCTCTACTCCCAGGGGGTACGAGCAGTACTTC	CASSTPRGYEQYF
NA	TRBV10-1	TRBJ2-3	few	TGCGCCAGCAGTGAGCGAGGACCACCCACAGATACGCAGTATTTT	CASSERGPPTDTQYF
TRBD1	TRBV12-3/TRBV12-4	TRBJ1-1	NA	TGTGCCAGCACCTCGACAGGGTTTTCTGAAGCTTTCTTT	CASTSTGFSEAFF
NA	TRBV7-2	TRBJ2-7	NA	TGTGCCAGCAGCTCATACGTATCTTCGGGGGAGCAGTACTTC	CASSSYVSSGEQYF
NA	TRBV4-2	TRBJ2-1	NA	TGTGCCAGCAGCCACGCCACTCCACCCTACAATGAGCAGTTCTTC	CASSHATPPYNEQFF
NA	TRBV18	TRBJ2-2	NA	TGTGCCAGCTCACCTCTCAGGGGCACCGGGGAGCTGTTTTTT	CASSPLRGTGELFF
NA	TRBV7-9	TRBJ1-1	NA	TGTGCCAGCAGCTCCCCCCCCGGGACTTTTAACACTGAAGCTTTCTTT	CASSSPPGTFNTEAFF
NA	TRBV3-1/TRBV3-2	TRBJ2-3	NA	TGTGCCAGCAGCCAAGTGCCAGGGACAGATACGCAGTATTTT	CASSQVPGTDTQYF
NA	TRBV4-2	TRBJ1-2	NA	TGTGCCAGCAGCCAAGAGGGGACTGGCCTTCTTTATGGCTACACCTTC	CASSQEGTGLLYGYTF
TRBD1	TRBV5-1	TRBJ1-3	NA	TGCGCCAGCAGCCGAGCCGGACAGGGGGCTGGAAACACCATATATTTT	CASSRAGQGAGNTIYF
NA	TRBV15	TRBJ2-7	NA	TGTGCCACCAGCGGGCCGGGGCCTATCACCTACGAGCAGTACTTC	CATSGPGPITYEQYF
TRBD1	TRBV9	TRBJ1-2	NA	TGTGCCAGCAGCCCAACTCGGACAGGGGGTTATGGCTACACCTTC	CASSPTRTGGYGYTF
NA	TRBV6-5	TRBJ1-6	NA	TGTGCCAGCAGTTCGCCTCAGGGAAATTCACCCCTCCACTTT	CASSSPQGNSPLHF
NA	TRBV12-3/TRBV12-4	TRBJ2-7	NA	TGTGCCAGCAGTCCTGGAAGGGCTAAGGAGTACTTC	CASSPGRAKEYF
NA	TRBV11-2	TRBJ2-7	NA	TGTGCCAGCAGCCCTGCCGGGACCCCGGGCCACGAGCAGTACTTC	CASSPAGTPGHEQYF
NA	TRBV5-1	TRBJ2-7	once	TGCGCCAGCAGCTTGGAGTGGACAGAAGCTCTAGAGCAGTACTTC	CASSLEWTEALEQYF
TRBD1	TRBV5-6	TRBJ2-2	NA	TGTGCCAGCAAGGGGACAGGGGAAACCGGGGAGCTGTTTTTT	CASKGTGETGELFF
NA	TRBV6-5	TRBJ1-2	NA	TGTGCCATCCAGCCCGCGCTCGCCTATGGCTACACCTTC	CAIQPALAYGYTF
NA	TRBV29-1	TRBJ1-1	NA	TGCAGCGTTGGAGGACAGCCGAACACTGAAGCTTTCTTT	CSVGGQPNTEAFF
TRBD1	TRBV5-1	TRBJ1-2	NA	TGCGCCAGCAGCTGGGGAGTGACAGGGGGCTATTATGGCTACACCTTC	CASSWGVTGGYYGYTF
NA	TRBV7-3	TRBJ1-1	few	TGTGCCAGCAGCCGGGGCGGGATGAACACTGAAGCTTTCTTT	CASSRGGMNTEAFF
NA	TRBV12-3/TRBV12-4	TRBJ2-7	NA	TGTGCCAGCAGTTTAGGACTCGCCCAGTACTTC	CASSLGLAQYF
TRBD1	TRBV6-5	TRBJ1-2	once	TGTGCCAGCACGAGGGCTACAGGGGTTAGCTATGGCTACACCTTC	CASTRATGVSYGYTF
NA	TRBV10-3	TRBJ1-1	NA	TGTGCCATCAGTGAGTCGGGGTTTCGAACTGAAGCTTTCTTT	CAISESGFRTEAFF
TRBD1	TRBV27	TRBJ1-5	NA	TGTGCCAGCAGAGGAGGGGGCGCAGGCAATCAGCCCCAGCATTTT	CASRGGGAGNQPQHF
TRBD1	TRBV25-1	TRBJ1-2	few	TGTGCCAGCAGTGAATCCCACAGGGGGTACTATGGCTACACCTTC	CASSESHRGYYGYTF
NA	TRBV6-6	TRBJ2-3	NA	TGTGCCAGCAGTTACGGTCGCCAGGGGCCAGATACGCAGTATTTT	CASSYGRQGPDTQYF
TRBD2	TRBV10-3	TRBJ2-1	NA	TGTGCCATCAGTGAGTCGCGACTAGCGGGCGATGAGCAGTTCTTC	CAISESRLAGDEQFF
TRBD2	TRBV19	TRBJ2-7	NA	TGTGCCAGTAGTGTTAGCGGGAGTGCATACGAGCAGTACTTC	CASSVSGSAYEQYF
NA	TRBV11-3	TRBJ2-1	NA	TGTGCCAGCAGCTTAGACTCCTACAATGAGCAGTTCTTC	CASSLDSYNEQFF
TRBD2	TRBV13	TRBJ2-1	NA	TGTGCCAGCAGCCCCGGACTAGCGGGAGATGAGCAGTTCTTC	CASSPGLAGDEQFF
NA	TRBV19	TRBJ2-7	NA	TGTGCCACCACCTCGACTGGCAGTGCCTACGAGCAGTACTTC	CATTSTGSAYEQYF
TRBD1	TRBV19	TRBJ2-1	NA	TGTGCCAGTAGTATAGATCAGGACAGGGGCAATGAGCAGTTCTTC	CASSIDQDRGNEQFF
NA	TRBV7-8	TRBJ1-1	NA	TGTGCCAGCTACCGGTGGGTGGACACTGAAGCTTTCTTT	CASYRWVDTEAFF
NA	TRBV5-1	TRBJ1-1	NA	TGCGCCAGCAGCTTGGAGGCAGGGTGGGTGAACACTGAAGCTTTCTTT	CASSLEAGWVNTEAFF
NA	TRBV30	TRBJ2-7	NA	TGTGCCTGCCGACGCCGGGAGCGGTCCTACGAGCAGTACTTC	CACRRRERSYEQYF
NA	TRBV4-3	TRBJ1-6	NA	TGCGCCAGCAGAGTAAGTCCACAGGGCGGTTCACCCCTCCACTTT	CASRVSPQGGSPLHF
NA	TRBV6-5	TRBJ2-5	once	TGTGCCAGCAGTTCCCTTACGGGACAAGAGACCCAGTACTTC	CASSSLTGQETQYF
TRBD2	TRBV11-2	TRBJ2-3	NA	TGTGCCAGCGGAACTAGCGGGAGGGCCCATTTT	CASGTSGRAHF
NA	TRBV7-9	TRBJ2-5	NA	TGTGCCAGCAGCTTAGCGCGGGCAGCCCAAGAGACCCAGTACTTC	CASSLARAAQETQYF
NA	TRBV20-1	TRBJ2-1	NA	TGCAGTGCTAGAGATAGCAATGAGCAGTTCTTC	CSARDSNEQFF
NA	TRBV29-1	TRBJ1-2	NA	TGCAGCGTTGGAGTCGGGTCGGCGGGGGGCTACACCTTC	CSVGVGSAGGYTF
NA	TRBV5-1	TRBJ1-4	NA	TGCGCCAGCAGCTTCGATCCAGGGGCCTATAATGAAAAACTGTTTTTT	CASSFDPGAYNEKLFF
TRBD2	TRBV2	TRBJ2-2	NA	TGTGCCAGCAGTGGTCTAGCGGGAGACACCGGGGAGCTGTTTTTT	CASSGLAGDTGELFF
NA	TRBV15	TRBJ1-1	NA	TGTGCCACCAGCAGGCAGCAGGGAGAAGCTTTCTTT	CATSRQQGEAFF
NA	TRBV7-3	TRBJ2-1	NA	TGTGCCAGCAGCTCCCAGCCCTACAATGAGCAGTTCTTC	CASSSQPYNEQFF
NA	TRBV20-1	TRBJ1-5	NA	TGCAGTGCTAGTCTGCCAGCTAATAGCAATCAGCCCCAGCATTTT	CSASLPANSNQPQHF
TRBD1	TRBV5-6	TRBJ1-2	NA	TGTGCCAGCAGCGGACAGGGAAGCTACGGCTACACCTTC	CASSGQGSYGYTF
NA	TRBV28	TRBJ2-7	NA	TGTGCCAGCTTCGACCGGGAATTCTACGAGCAGTACTTC	CASFDREFYEQYF